Below are 6 T cell receptor beta chains sequenced from a single sample in a study of regulatory T cells in long-lasting Graves disease. To make TCR beta libraries, researchers used iRepertoire HTBI primers and Arm-PCR of CDR3 regions. TCRdb processed the multiplex PCR reads anew with MiXCR; each CDR3 protein has one entry. The table records approximately 360,000 distinct CDR3 sequences, about 12% of them present only once. This sample's time point: newly diagnosed GD, antithyroid drugs for less than 3 months. The TCR library used RNA extracted from PBMCs. These data are also associated with another study on T cells in Graves' hyperthyroidism and ophthalmopathy.

Sequenced here: peripheral blood mononuclear cells (PBMCs), sampled at new diagnosis, from a patient treated with antithyroid drugs. These TCRs come from a woman in her late teens or twenties with Graves disease.

The sample holds many counts of this clonotype. The rearrangement uses TRBV28 and TRBJ1-1; D gene uncertain. Germline CDR1 is MDHEN and CDR2 is SYDVKM. The CDR3 is 11 amino acids. Trimming took off 6 bases at V and 6 bases at J, with 8 bases between the two ends. Here the CDR3 DNA reads TGTGCCAGCAGAAGACGCCCTGAAGCTTTCTTT. Translating it yields CASRRRPEAFF.

The CDR3, as DNA: TGTGCCACCAGTGAGGGTACCTTGGGCTATGGCTACACCTTC. Translating gives CATSEGTLGYGYTF. The rearrangement uses TRBV24-1 and TRBJ1-2; no clear D gene. CDR1 is KGHDR and CDR2 is SFDVKD in the germline V gene. CDR3 size: 14 residues. Trimming pared 4 bases from V and 4 bases from J, leaving 12 bases between.

This clonotype was observed many times. The V gene is TRBV20-1, the J gene TRBJ2-7; TRBD1 agrees at 9 bases. The CDR3 length is 13 residues. The germline V gene encodes CDR1 DFQATT and CDR2 SNEGSKA (reference sequence). Unmatched junction bases numbered 4, after V lost 5 bases and J lost 2 bases. CDR3 sequence reads: CSAHGTGTYEQYF. The CDR3 bases are TGCAGTGCTCACGGGACAGGGACCTACGAGCAGTACTTC.

Ten or more counts support this clonotype. The rearrangement links TRBV7-2 to TRBJ2-1, with 12 bases aligning to TRBD2. The trim removed 0 bases at V and 3 bases at J, leaving 18 bases unmatched. The germline CDR1 and CDR2 sequences are SGHTA and FQGNSA. The CDR3 spans 22 residues. DNA of the CDR3: TGTGCCAGCAGCTTAGCGCGGGTGTGGACTAGCGGGACTTACTCCTTCTACAATGAGCAGTTCTTC. It yields the protein CASSLARVWTSGTYSFYNEQFF.

This clonotype was seen a handful of times. This chain connects TRBV6-2 or TRBV6-3 to TRBJ1-5, with D hard to call. CDR3 length equals 14 residues. V was clipped by 5 bases and J by 4 bases, with 12 bases between them. Germline V lookup: CDR1 MNHEY, CDR2 SVGEGT. DNA of the CDR3: TGTGCCAGCAGTGAAATTCGGGTAAATCAGCCCCAGCATTTT. Its translation is CASSEIRVNQPQHF.

This clonotype was detected only a few times. V usage is TRBV7-4 and J usage is TRBJ1-5; D unresolved. Trimming stripped 1 base from V and 3 bases from J, with 10 bases between. The length of the CDR3 is 15 residues. CDR1 SGHVT and CDR2 SQSDAQ come from the germline V gene. In nucleotides, the CDR3 is TGTGCCAGCAGCTTAGTATACCGGCCCAATCAGCCCCAGCATTTT. Amino acid sequence: CASSLVYRPNQPQHF.